The T cell receptor beta chain under discussion was sequenced for a study of CD8+ T cells in alopecia areata (dated by TCRdb to the late 2010s). With regard to the full study: To study T cell clonal expansion in alopecia areata, the researchers applied high-throughput TCRbeta sequencing to both the C3H/HeJ mouse model and human patients. The RNA source kit depended on sample type: the PAXgene miRNA kit for fixed scalp, the miRNeasy kit for PBMCs, and the RNeasy kit for mouse skin. Clonality in the scalp was compared among normal scalp (n=4), patchy alopecia areata scalp (n=8), and alopecia totalis/universalis scalp (n=8). Amplification of TCRbeta CDR3 regions was done by immunoSEQ multiplex PCR using 35 Vbeta forward primers and 13 Jbeta reverse primers. In humans, TCRbeta sequencing was performed on scalp tissue and on sorted CD4+ and CD8+ peripheral blood T cells from healthy controls and from patients with patchy or totalis/universalis alopecia areata.

General conclusions and limits of the study: Higher clonality and more expanded CD8+ clones were observed in lesional scalp than in normal scalp, particularly in alopecia totalis/universalis, a finding suggestive of antigenic drive. Shared TCR sequences between patients were less evident than in mice, which may be partly attributable to HLA diversity in the patient population. Scalp TCR repertoire analysis is complicated because resident alphabeta T cells in normal human skin are also sequenced, whereas mouse skin is dominated by gammadelta T cells.

PBMCs were isolated by density centrifugation and stained for CD3, CD4 and CD8, and CD4+ and CD8+ T cells were sorted on a FACSAria. Unaffected controls provided scalp biopsies and blood samples. Receptor amplification or capture employed the immunoSEQ multiplex PCR assay. To provide template for TCR sequencing, every sample had RNA extracted and reverse transcribed into cDNA. SuperScript III was used for first-strand cDNA synthesis, primed with a 2:1 mix of oligo-dT and random hexamers. A synthetic immune receptor repertoire was used to gauge amplification bias, and whatever bias remained was removed computationally. Under the source paper's analysis protocol: Raw reads were preprocessed for error removal, and CDR3 was defined according to IMGT conventions as running from the conserved cysteine to phenylalanine. To get clonality, Shannon entropy was normalized by log2 of the number of productive unique TCRs and the result was subtracted from 1. Whether each scalp clone was CD4 or CD8 was inferred by checking scalp TCRbeta sequences against the CD4 and CD8 repertoires from sorted blood. TCRdb took this table from immuneACCESS and kept in-frame rearrangements with V and J called. Such tables lack part of the clones; where checked against another copy, unresolved V genes explain under half of the gap, and the rest is unexplained. The V and J calls and clone size are taken from that table; D and trimming were inferred from the DNA. A total of around 150,000 clones appear in this sample, 62% of them only once. The top ten constitute 30% to 45% of the sample.

The germline V gene yields MDHEN for CDR1 and SYDVKM for CDR2. The junction shows trimming of 8 bases on V and 2 bases on J, and the gene matches do not reach 16 bases of it. Its CDR3 holds 17 amino acids, cysteine through phenylalanine. CDR3 DNA only is kept here, 51 bases in frame from base 1. A word on this clone: This receptor's antigen is unknown. Per-base quality was not reported, and no clone a single base away is much larger than it.

The sequence was collected from a human donor in good health. The receptor chain draws on TRBV28 and TRBJ2-7; TRBD1 fits 9 bases in the junction. The sequenced material came from CD8+ T cells sorted from blood. The CDR3 region: CASLPIGTGNRAYEQYF. The DNA sequence is given as TGTGCCAGCCTGCCGATTGGGACAGGGAATAGAGCCTACGAGCAGTACTTC.